The clone carrying this T cell receptor (beta chain) appeared a few times. It was through 5'RACE template switching that TCR cDNA was made, with a universal primer site and UMIs added. A single record per CDR3 protein comes from TCRdb applying MiXCR to the 5' RACE reads. The sample contains some 600,000 distinct CDR3 sequences, 17% of which appear only once. The CDR3 is 13 amino acids. Germline-derived CDR1 and CDR2 are SGHTA and FQGNSA. Trimming shortened V by 1 base and J by 3 bases, and 6 bases separated the two germline ends. This sample was taken from a study of T cells after yellow fever vaccination. Study overall: Low-cell-number fractions were prepared with SMART-Seq v4 Ultra Low Input.

The receptor was derived from a man aged 18 to 29 who received the YFV17D yellow fever vaccine. This material consisted of PBMCs, taken less than 6 days after the first yellow fever vaccination. The J gene is TRBJ1-2, the V gene TRBV7-2, with D unclear. The CDR3 sequence is CASSLDLDYGYTF. The DNA for the CDR3 is TGTGCCAGCAGCTTAGATCTCGACTATGGCTACACCTTC.